Below, 10 T cell receptor beta chains from the same sample are listed, as sequenced in a study of Graves' ophthalmopathy and Graves' hyperthyroidism. Amplification from RNA transcripts yielded the TCR beta CDR3 regions. An initial RT-PCR round employing HTBI primers preceded a second-round multiplex PCR. MiXCR, run by TCRdb on the multiplex PCR reads, gives a single entry per CDR3 protein. Here the sample spans approximately 380,000 distinct CDR3 sequences, around 20% being singletons. Sequenced: peripheral blood. The source is a woman aged 18-35 years with stable Graves' hyperthyroidism.

This clonotype was counted ten times or more. V usage is TRBV12-3 or TRBV12-4 and J usage is TRBJ2-7; D gene ambiguous. The V end lost 5 bases, the J end lost 3 bases, and 8 bases lay between the germline ends. This CDR3 is 12 amino acids long. DNA for the CDR3: TGTGCCAGCAGTGACAATTTCTACGAGCAGTACTTC. It codes for CASSDNFYEQYF.

This clonotype was seen many times. The chain has TRBV6-2 or TRBV6-3 and TRBJ2-7, with 10 bases lining up with TRBD2. Per germline, CDR1 MNHEY and CDR2 SVGEGT. CDR3 size: 18 residues. The J segment lost 2 bases and the V segment lost 2 bases, leaving 12 bases of the junction unmatched. CDR3 loop: CASSYRRSSGRGTYEQYF. CDR3 in DNA: TGTGCCAGCAGTTACAGGAGATCTAGCGGGAGAGGGACCTACGAGCAGTACTTC.

This clonotype showed up many times. The chain uses TRBV25-1 and TRBJ2-2; maybe TRBD2 (5 bases). The germline gives CDR1 MGHDK, CDR2 SYGVNS. This CDR3 spans 14 amino acids. Trimming cost V 7 bases and J 4 bases, with 13 bases left between them. CDR3 nucleotides: TGTGCCAGCACCCTAGCCGGGTCCACCGGGGAGCTGTTTTTT. Encoded protein: CASTLAGSTGELFF.

This clonotype was picked up many times. This sequence joins TRBV10-3 and TRBJ2-5, with TRBD2 as a possible D gene (5 bases). Germline V CDR1 and CDR2: ENHRY, SYGVKD. V was cut by 4 bases and J by 2 bases, with 11 bases left in between. The CDR3 spans 14 residues. CDR3 sequence (DNA): TGTGCCATCAGTGGTTCGGGGAATCAAGAGACCCAGTACTTC. The encoded protein is CAISGSGNQETQYF.

This clonotype was counted many times. V and J are TRBV5-1 and TRBJ1-2; 8 bases line up with TRBD1. With 1 base clipped from V and 4 bases from J, the junction kept 3 bases outside the gene matches. Germline-derived CDR1 and CDR2 are SGHRS and YFSETQ. CDR3 size: 14 residues. The CDR3 DNA is TGCGCCAGCAGCTTGTCAGGGGGCAGCTATGGCTACACCTTC. This sequence encodes CASSLSGGSYGYTF.

Details on this clonotype: Germline is not matched at one junction end, which may reflect a read error. The V gene is TRBV11-2, the J gene TRBJ1-1; no reliable D call. Germline V gene lookup returns CDR1 SGHAT and CDR2 FQNNGV. The CDR3 runs to 15 residues. CDR3 sequence reads: CASSLWSRRNTEACF. For the CDR3, the DNA is TGTGCCAGCAGCTTATGGAGTAGGAGGAACACTGAAGCTTGCTTT.

This clonotype was counted at least ten times. The V and J genes are TRBV9 and TRBJ2-2; perhaps TRBD2 as D (6 bases). Germline V CDR1 and CDR2: SGDLS, YYNGEE. The V and J ends lost 4 bases and 4 bases respectively, with 17 bases between them. The CDR3 is made up of 16 amino acids. In DNA, the CDR3 is TGTGCCAGCAGCCCCACCAAGGCGGGATTCACCGGGGAGCTGTTTTTT. It translates to CASSPTKAGFTGELFF.

This clonotype came up many times. The rearrangement joins TRBV10-3 to TRBJ2-5, with D perhaps matching TRBD1 (6 bases). V dropped 2 bases and J dropped 1 base, with 11 bases sitting between them. Germline V gene sequence: CDR1 ENHRY, CDR2 SYGVKD. This CDR3 has 15 amino acids. Here the CDR3 reads CAISEGQPSQETQYF. The CDR3, as DNA: TGTGCCATCAGTGAGGGACAGCCCAGCCAAGAGACCCAGTACTTC.

The CDR3 reads CASSLTGPPQHF. CDR3 bases: TGTGCCAGCAGTTTGACCGGACCGCCCCAGCATTTT. V is TRBV12-3 or TRBV12-4 and J is TRBJ1-5; no reliable D call. The ends were cut back, 3 bases at V and 9 bases at J, with 9 bases in the middle. There are 12 residues in the CDR3.

This rearrangement joins TRBV11-1 to TRBJ2-7; TRBD1 aligns across 9 bases. The CDR3 length is 18 residues. Per the germline V gene, CDR1 is SGHAT and CDR2 is FQDESV (reference sequence). The trim removed 5 bases at V and 8 bases at J, leaving 22 bases unmatched. CDR3 loop: CASSPNRGRLPQINQQYF. CDR3 nucleotides: TGTGCCAGCAGCCCAAACAGGGGGCGCCTCCCCCAGATAAATCAGCAGTACTTC.